The rows below give T cell receptor beta chains drawn from one sample of a study of patients and donors after allogeneic stem cell transplantation. Each CDR3 protein gets one entry after TCRdb re-called the RT-PCR reads with MiXCR. The repertoire holds roughly 940,000 distinct CDR3 sequences, roughly 18% seen once, with about 6% in the top ten. The sequencing sample was made of blood, either unsorted or a sorted T cell fraction (not recorded which). These receptors were obtained from a human donor who was either an allogeneic HSCT recipient or a stem cell or donor lymphocyte infusion donor (not recorded which). It is not recorded whose cells these are; they may come from a transplant donor. The CDR3 runs from the conserved cysteine through the conserved F or W. The D gene is left open where the match is weak. The size field is filled for only some rows; it gives once, few, many or a size class.

clone size	V gene	J gene	D gene	CDR3 DNA	CDR3 protein
-	TRBV15	TRBJ2-1	TRBD1	TGTGCCACCAGCAGAGACAGGGGGCAGCGGCGTGAGCAGTTCTTC	CATSRDRGQRREQFF
few	TRBV7-9	TRBJ2-7	TRBD2	TGTGCCAGCAGCCAGGAAAGGGACTATTCCTACGAGCAGTACTTC	CASSQERDYSYEQYF
-	TRBV5-6	TRBJ2-4	-	TGTGCCAGCAGCTCCTTGACAGAACTAGCCAAAAACATTCAGTACTTC	CASSSLTELAKNIQYF
-	TRBV18	TRBJ1-6	TRBD1	TGTGCCAGCTCACCAAAAGAAGACAGGGGATTCCACTTT	CASSPKEDRGFHF
few	TRBV27	TRBJ2-1	TRBD2	TGTGCCAGCAACTTGCTAGCGGGAGGTAATGAGCAGTTCTTC	CASNLLAGGNEQFF
many	TRBV10-3	TRBJ2-1	TRBD2	TGTGCCATCAGTGACGGGACTAGCGGCGACAATGAGCAGTTCTTC	CAISDGTSGDNEQFF
few	TRBV12-3/TRBV12-4	TRBJ2-3	TRBD2	TGTGCCAGCATCCCGAGCGGGGGGGCCGTAGATACGCAGTATTTT	CASIPSGGAVDTQYF
once	TRBV4-2	TRBJ2-3	TRBD2	TGTGCCAGCAGCCAAGTTGGGCTAGCGGGAGGGCCAGATACGCAGTATTTT	CASSQVGLAGGPDTQYF
few	TRBV7-8	TRBJ1-1	-	TGTGCCAGCAGCTCGGACCTTCGGACGGGGGCGGTAACTGAAGCTTTCTTT	CASSSDLRTGAVTEAFF
many	TRBV2	TRBJ2-4	-	TGTGCCAGCAGTGGTGGTTATATAAACATTCAGTACTTC	CASSGGYINIQYF
-	TRBV6-1	TRBJ1-6	-	TGTGCCAGCAACGACGGGGGGGTTCAGACACCCCTCCACTTT	CASNDGGVQTPLHF
few	TRBV7-2	TRBJ2-1	TRBD2	TGTGCCAGCAGCTTAGACGGGACTAGCGATGAGCAGTTCTTC	CASSLDGTSDEQFF
few	TRBV29-1	TRBJ1-1	TRBD1	TGCAGCGTCGGAGACAGGGCTTTTGAAGCTTTCTTT	CSVGDRAFEAFF
-	TRBV20-1	TRBJ2-7	-	TGCAGTGCTATCCACCCCCAGGCCGGGGCGGACGAGCAGTACTTC	CSAIHPQAGADEQYF
few	TRBV19	TRBJ2-1	TRBD2	TGTGCCAGTAGTATAATGACTAGCGGTACGGGGGAGCAGTTCTTC	CASSIMTSGTGEQFF
-	TRBV11-1	TRBJ1-2	TRBD1	TGTGCCAGCAGCTTGCCCTTAGCTCAGGGACAGGGTGGCCATGGCTACACCTTC	CASSLPLAQGQGGHGYTF
many	TRBV5-6	TRBJ1-5	TRBD1	TGTGCCAGCAGCCGAAAGACAGGGGCTGCGTCGAATCAGCCCCAGCATTTT	CASSRKTGAASNQPQHF
-	TRBV20-1	TRBJ2-5	-	TGCAGTGCTAGAGATCGTAGCGCGCAAGAGACCCAGTACTTC	CSARDRSAQETQYF
many	TRBV14	TRBJ1-1	-	TGTGCCAGCAGCTTAACCAGGGGCACTGAAGCTTTCTTT	CASSLTRGTEAFF
-	TRBV6-5	TRBJ2-7	-	TGTCCCTTGAGGGAAGGGTCCTACGAGCAGTACTTC	CPLREGSYEQYF
-	TRBV9	TRBJ2-5	TRBD2	TGTGCCAGCAGCGTAGGCCAGCGGGGGGGCCAAGAGACCCAGTACTTC	CASSVGQRGGQETQYF
few	TRBV27	TRBJ2-3	-	TGTGCCAGCAGTTTAGCGGGGCTTGGGACAGATACGCAGTATTTT	CASSLAGLGTDTQYF
-	TRBV30	TRBJ1-2	TRBD1	TGTGCCGGGAACACAGGGGGCTGGGGCTACACCTTC	CAGNTGGWGYTF
few	TRBV12-3/TRBV12-4	TRBJ1-1	-	TGTGCCAGCACCCCTTCTAGGAACACTGAAGCTTTCTTT	CASTPSRNTEAFF
few	TRBV4-1	TRBJ2-7	-	TGCGCCAGCAGCCATGAGGCAGGGAGAAAGCAGTACTTC	CASSHEAGRKQYF
few	TRBV3-1	TRBJ1-6	-	TGTGCCAGCAGCCACCAGGACAGCCCGAGCTCCTATAATTCACCCCTCCACTTT	CASSHQDSPSSYNSPLHF
few	TRBV12-3/TRBV12-4	TRBJ2-5	TRBD2	TGTGCCAGCAGTTTAGCGTTAGCGGGGGGAGAGGAGACCCAGTACTTC	CASSLALAGGEETQYF
-	TRBV3-1	TRBJ1-6	-	TGTGCCAGCAGCCATAGAAGGGGGGAAGGCTCACCCCTCCACTTT	CASSHRRGEGSPLHF
few	TRBV5-1	TRBJ2-3	-	TGCGCCAGCAGCTTGGAGACCACCAGAGATACGCAGTATTTT	CASSLETTRDTQYF
-	TRBV2	TRBJ1-1	-	TGTGCCAGCAGTGTGCAGGGGTTGAACACTGAAGCTTTCTTT	CASSVQGLNTEAFF
-	TRBV4-1	TRBJ2-7	-	TGCGCCAGCAGCCAATCGGGCACCCTCTCCTACGAGCAGTACTTC	CASSQSGTLSYEQYF
-	TRBV20-1	TRBJ2-4	-	TGCAGTGCGACGACAGGCGTTGCCAAAAACATTCAGTACTTC	CSATTGVAKNIQYF
few	TRBV29-1	TRBJ2-7	-	TGCAGCGTTGTGCAGCAAGGCAGCCTCTACGAGCAGTACTTC	CSVVQQGSLYEQYF
-	TRBV5-1	TRBJ2-2	TRBD1	TGCGCCAGCAGCTTGCGGCAGGGGGCCCGGGAGCTGTTTTTT	CASSLRQGARELFF
-	TRBV11-2	TRBJ1-1	-	TGTGCCAGCAGCCCGACGGGAGGATCGGCGCCGTTGAACACTGAAGCTTTCTTT	CASSPTGGSAPLNTEAFF
few	TRBV28	TRBJ1-2	-	TGTGCCAGCAGTTTATCAGCAGGGGACTATGGCTACACCTTC	CASSLSAGDYGYTF
many	TRBV4-3	TRBJ1-1	-	TGCGCCAGCAGCCAAGGAACCGGGCTGAACACTGAAGCTTTCTTT	CASSQGTGLNTEAFF
many	TRBV12-3/TRBV12-4	TRBJ1-2	-	TGTGCCAGCAGTTCGCTCAGTTCTGGCTACACCTTC	CASSSLSSGYTF
many	TRBV2	TRBJ1-1	-	TGTGCCAGCAGTACGCCTCGATTGGTCATGAACACTGAAGCTTTCTTT	CASSTPRLVMNTEAFF
few	TRBV15	TRBJ1-1	-	TGTGCCACCAGCAATCAACGAAACACTGAAGCTTTCTTT	CATSNQRNTEAFF
few	TRBV13	TRBJ2-1	TRBD1	TGTGCCAGCAGCCCCATCATTGGACAGGACAATGAGCAGTTCTTC	CASSPIIGQDNEQFF
-	TRBV10-3	TRBJ2-2	TRBD2	TGTGCCATCAGTGAGCCCGACGGGACTAGTTTAACCGGGGAGCTGTTTTTT	CAISEPDGTSLTGELFF
-	TRBV28	TRBJ2-5	TRBD1	TGTGCCAGCAGTTCCTATATCAGGCCGGGACAGGGAATGGAGACCCAGTACTTC	CASSSYIRPGQGMETQYF
few	TRBV9	TRBJ1-1	-	TGTGCCAGCAGCCCTGCGGACAGTGAAGCTTTCTTT	CASSPADSEAFF
many	TRBV12-3/TRBV12-4	TRBJ2-7	TRBD2	TGTGCCACCATGCAGGGACTAGCGACCTACGAGCAGTACTTC	CATMQGLATYEQYF
few	TRBV12-3/TRBV12-4	TRBJ2-3	TRBD2	TGTGCCAGCAGTCTAGCGGGAATCTACGATACGCAGTATTTT	CASSLAGIYDTQYF
few	TRBV7-2	TRBJ2-5	-	TGTGCCAGCAGCGTAGAGCGGAAAGAGACCCAGTACTTC	CASSVERKETQYF
-	TRBV29-1	TRBJ2-7	TRBD2	TGCAGCGTGAGCGGGAGGTCTAACTACGAGCAGTACTTC	CSVSGRSNYEQYF
few	TRBV7-9	TRBJ2-3	-	TGTGCCAGCAGCTTAGATTGGGACACAGATACGCAGTATTTT	CASSLDWDTDTQYF
-	TRBV4-1	TRBJ2-1	TRBD2	TGCGCCAGCAGCCAATTAGTTGGACTAGCGGGAGTCGGTGAGCAGTTCTTC	CASSQLVGLAGVGEQFF
-	TRBV7-8	TRBJ2-5	-	TGTGCCAGCAGCTTAAGGCGGATCCAAGAGACCCAGTACTTC	CASSLRRIQETQYF
few	TRBV5-1	TRBJ1-2	TRBD1	TGCGCCAGCAGCCACCGGGACAGGGAAGGAGGCTACACCTTC	CASSHRDREGGYTF
few	TRBV27	TRBJ2-5	TRBD1	TGTGCCAGCAGTTTATCGTGGGGGACAGGGGCTTACGGGTACCAAGAGACCCAGTACTTC	CASSLSWGTGAYGYQETQYF
-	TRBV4-1	TRBJ1-3	-	TGCGCCAGCAGCCAAGCTGTCTCGGGGAACACCATATATTTT	CASSQAVSGNTIYF
-	TRBV20-1	TRBJ1-1	TRBD1	TGCAGTGCCAAGACAGGGGGCTCCACTGAAGCTTTCTTT	CSAKTGGSTEAFF
-	TRBV6-1	TRBJ1-4	-	TGTGCCAGCAGGGACGGGCGACGGGAAAAACTGTTTTTT	CASRDGRREKLFF